This T cell receptor beta chain was sequenced for a study of control samples from healthy donors and cancer patients. Profiled with immunoSEQ multiplex PCR; TCRdb holds only in-frame clones, not every one. Of fewer than 60,000 clones in the sample, around 85% were seen once. The CDR3 loop spans 12 amino acids. The V and J ends lost 5 bases and 9 bases, in that order; junction bases with no gene match: 5. Germline-derived CDR1 and CDR2 are MNHEY and SMNVEV (reference sequence). This TCR derives from a woman in her forties or fifties with lung cancer. The sequenced sample consisted of PBMCs. The J gene is TRBJ1-1, the V gene TRBV27, with 8 bases aligning to TRBD1. CDR3 loop: CASSSGTGKAFF. In nucleotides, the CDR3 is TGTGCCAGCAGTAGCGGGACAGGTAAAGCTTTCTTT.